This TCR beta chain was obtained from a study of cytomegalovirus exposure and HLA in healthy donors. General study results and limits: Later analysis showed TCR association rates varying by HLA locus, highest for DRB1 and lowest for HLA-C. In an earlier analysis, in 620 or so donors, most V segments appeared productive either ~90% or ~30% of the time. An Asian-associated ancestry cluster reportedly showed fewer N-insertions than the roughly 670-donor mean in a later analysis. Sequencing depth roughly uniform across donors was assumed in presence/absence analyses.

On this clone: Its matching antigen is unknown.

The PCR ran on 60 Vbeta and 13 Jbeta primers. Assay used: immunoSEQ multiplex PCR; TCRdb lists only in-frame clones, some missing. Of 160,000 or so clones listed, 77% are singletons. This TCR came from a man in his thirties or forties in good health and CMV-seropositive. The sample comprised PBMCs.

The CDR3 region has the DNA TGTGCCATCAGTGAGTCCGGGGAAGGCTATGGCTACACCTTC. This encodes CAISESGEGYGYTF. The V call is TRBV10-3, the J call TRBJ1-2; D gene ambiguous. Trimming shortened V by 0 bases and J by 4 bases, and 9 bases separated the two germline ends. The CDR3 runs 14 residues. The germline gives CDR1 ENHRY, CDR2 SYGVKD.